This TCR beta chain was identified during a study of cytomegalovirus exposure and HLA in healthy donors (dated by TCRdb to about 2017). Notes on the research overall: An earlier analysis of roughly 570 of the donors reported 250 to 350 Gb of sequence data and 117 million unique TCR beta sequences obtained from about 179 million T cells. An early release that covered approximately 600 HLA-typed donors contained about 300 gigabases of sequencing data and about 84 million unique TCR sequences. Of the approximately 370 genotyped donors, roughly 80% were placed in the genetic ancestry cluster associated with self-reported Caucasian donors. The study was designed to test whether signatures of past pathogen exposure could be identified by cataloging public T cell receptors. Using immunosequencing, the study profiled T cell repertoires from approximately 700 subjects and related those repertoires to cytomegalovirus serostatus. A separate validation cohort of roughly 130 different subjects was used in addition to the roughly 700-subject first cohort. High-throughput TCR immunosequencing, statistical association of individual TCRs with disease status, and machine learning were combined to predict cytomegalovirus infection status. In a later analysis, previously published TCR beta repertoires from 550 to 750 donors were re-analyzed and high-resolution HLA genotyping was added so that TCR occurrence patterns could be studied. In the later analysis, no new phenotypic data were used to find candidate immune exposures; instead, reliance was placed on TCR beta sequences and their occurrence across donors. To decide whether each TCR beta V gene segment behaved as functional or pseudogenic, an earlier analysis of nearly 600 of the donors relied on high-throughput TCR beta sequencing. Donor age, sex, ethnicity and CMV serostatus were compiled alongside the repertoire data. A later genetic analysis used genome-wide SNP genotypes for about 65% of the roughly 700 donors, treating that subset as a discovery cohort. Every discovery cohort repertoire had been produced on one sequencing platform. Both class I and class II loci were covered by HLA typing, at four-digit resolution. Typing coverage varied by locus: roughly 629-640 donors for A, B, C, DRB1 and DQB1; roughly 500 for DQA1; about 590 for DPA1; about 450 for DPB1. Roughly five DR-DQ haplotypes were handled as single units for association and clustering, since linkage in the cohort was strong. On average, 235,054 unique TCR beta nucleotide sequences were sequenced per donor among fewer than 500 genotyped donors of the cohort, with about 17% of those sequences being non-productive. Results and caveats for the whole study, not just this receptor: In the study, around 160 TCR beta chains were listed as associated with cytomegalovirus. The authors suggested that the approach could potentially be extended to other disease states and immunological phenotypes. Strong co-occurrence of HLA alleles, especially DR and DQ, made assigning TCR associations to individual alleles difficult. The presence/absence analyses assumed that sequencing depth was roughly uniform across donors, and that assumption may not be true. A later analysis found that TCR association rates varied across HLA loci, with DRB1 alleles showing the most associated TCRs and HLA-C alleles the fewest. An earlier analysis of some 560 of the donors showed that most TCR beta V segments appeared in productive rearrangements either about 87% or about 30% of the time, which broadly matched IMGT annotations. Because HLA typing was missing for some donors at each locus, association tests included only the typed subset. Because counts were too low, more than 15 rarely observed V segments, including chromosome 9 orphons, were excluded from the earlier analysis of about 500 of the donors. A group of highly shared sequence variants was considered likely to be a technical artifact of the sequencing pipeline. Compared with equally common non-associated chains, HLA-associated TCR beta chains in a later analysis were more clonally expanded and had lower generation probabilities. CMV serostatus was the only immune exposure information available for the cohort. A later analysis reported that several top co-occurrence clusters appeared linked to parvovirus B19, influenza, CMV and Epstein-Barr virus. In vitro tests confirmed that a few of the cytomegalovirus-associated TCR beta chains recognize cytomegalovirus antigens. A later genetic analysis associated a missense DCLRE1C variant with V-gene and J-gene trimming of TCR beta chains, and an independent cohort replicated the association. Cytomegalovirus status was reported to be diagnosed by the classifier with high specificity and sensitivity in both the original and validation cohorts. A further reported finding was that TCR beta sequences accurately predicted the HLA-A and HLA-B alleles for most subjects in the first cohort. At a false discovery rate of 0.05, a later analysis linked under 20,000 TCR beta sequences to specific HLA alleles. In a later analysis, most CMV-associated TCR beta chains were found to appear HLA-restricted, with HLA associations seemingly driven largely by CMV exposure. In this cohort, only TCR beta chains were sequenced, and detectable features were limited by the absence of alpha or paired-chain data. Correlated functional status among segregating V segments might reflect linkage disequilibrium, but an unknown experimental factor could not be ruled out. While some public TCRs were present in many individuals, most TCR sequences turned up only very rarely across donors. Because the 87-base-pair reads could not distinguish some IMGT-functional V segments, including TRBV6-2 and TRBV6-3, those segments were excluded. In a later genetic analysis, fewer N-insertions in productive TCRs were reported among donors in an Asian-associated ancestry cluster than the roughly 640-donor mean.

Library prep was done by the immunoSEQ multiplex PCR assay. The multiplex PCR relied on a mix of 60 forward primers for TCR Vbeta segments and 13 reverse primers for TCR Jbeta segments. A multiplex PCR assay on genomic DNA amplified the CDR3 region of rearranged TCR beta genes. The Illumina HiSeq System was used to sequence the amplified TCR beta libraries as 87-base-pair reads. On the authors' methods: A later analysis counted about 76 million unique TCR beta chains across the roughly 700 repertoires, and approximately 11 million of these chains were shared by at least two donors. Raw reads were error-corrected and collapsed into unique sequences with a nearest-neighbor algorithm that merged closely related sequences to remove PCR and sequencing errors. To assign V, D and J gene segments, CDR3 sequences were aligned to IMGT reference sequences. Each retained sequence needed at least a six-nucleotide match to both a V gene segment and a J gene segment. Rearrangements were classified as productive when the CDR3 lacked stop codons and remained in frame with V and J, and all other rearrangements were classified as non-productive. CDR3 was defined by IMGT convention, running from the second conserved V-encoded cysteine to the conserved J-encoded phenylalanine. The earlier analysis of about 620 of the donors excluded sequences that lacked an unambiguous match to a single V gene segment. An earlier analysis of over 450 of the donors classified V segments as functional when productive rearrangements were above 56.7% and as segregating when the standard deviation between donors was above 5%. A statistical classification framework was built for diagnosing cytomegalovirus status from the catalog of TCR beta chain sequences. A later analysis assigned V and J genes by comparing TCR nucleotide sequences with IMGT/GENE-DB human TR gene sequences. The TCRdist pipeline was used in a later analysis to assign CDR3 sequences and most-parsimonious VDJ recombination scenarios. In a later analysis, every TCR beta chain was defined by the combination of its CDR3 amino acid sequence and its V-gene family, and reads without a unique V-gene family were dropped. A later analysis removed 600 or so highly shared, low-generation-probability nucleotide sequences to deal with suspected cross-contamination and a sequencing artifact. For each public chain, a later analysis derived a clonal expansion index from normalized ranks of inferred template counts within each repertoire. In a later analysis, generation probabilities were computed using a VDJ recombination model fitted to out-of-frame rearrangements, and the results were checked against IGoR. Hypergeometric tests were used in a later analysis to score TCR-TCR, TCR-HLA and TCR-CMV co-occurrence, with a repertoire-size bias correction applied to the TCR pairs. False discovery rates were estimated in a later analysis by permuting HLA or CMV assignments 20 times. In a later analysis, co-occurring TCRs were grouped using DBSCAN, and TCRdist sequence similarity was added for clustering within HLA-allele-positive subsets. Co-occurrence clustering excluded repertoires with fewer than 30,000 or more than 120,000 public chains, plus five with anomalous nucleotide sharing. TCRdb holds this immuneACCESS table with in-frame rearrangements only. Some clones are missing; in checked studies, unresolved V genes explain under half, and the rest has no known cause. V and J calls and clone size are copied from that table; D and trimming were computed from the DNA. Present in this sample are approximately 240,000 clones, approximately 80% of which were seen just once. The ten largest make up more than 0.45% of the sample.

The cohort consisted of some 670 healthy bone marrow donors. At the time of sampling, all cohort members were nominally healthy, though unrecorded immune exposures were likely present. The donor tested CMV seronegative, placing the donor among the roughly 350 seronegative members of the cohort. Each donor provided a peripheral blood sample, and peripheral blood mononuclear cells were used for TCR beta sequencing. Genomic DNA was extracted from the blood cell samples with the Qiagen DNeasy Blood Extraction Kit. From cysteine to phenylalanine, the CDR3 is 15 amino acids long. Only CDR3 DNA remains: 45 bases, in frame from the first base. V has 2 bases trimmed and J has 1 base trimmed; junction bases matching no gene number 1. In the germline V gene, CDR1 corresponds to LGHNA and CDR2 to YNFKEQ. This clone was seen just once. The antigen it binds to is not known. No qualities accompany the bases; no much larger clone lies one base away.

This TCR was sampled from a woman in her thirties or forties in good health and CMV-seronegative. The V and J genes are TRBV4-2 and TRBJ2-2; the junction holds 7 bases that match TRBD2. Sequencing was performed on PBMCs. The sequence in DNA is TGTGCCAGCAGCCAACGGACTAGGAACACCGGGGAGCTGTTTTTT. Translation gives CASSQRTRNTGELFF.